Below are 2 T cell receptor beta chains sequenced from a single sample in a study of cytomegalovirus exposure and HLA in healthy donors. Vbeta (60) and Jbeta (13) primers were used in the PCR. Assay: immunoSEQ multiplex PCR; the TCRdb copy retains only in-frame clones and omits some. This sample yields approximately 180,000 clones, of which 77% are seen a single time; about 3.8% belongs to the top ten. Specimen: PBMCs. The receptor source for this set is an older woman in good health and CMV-seropositive.

The chain uses TRBV15 and TRBJ2-7; 7 bases agree with TRBD1. Per the germline V gene, CDR1 is LNHNV and CDR2 is YYDKDF (reference sequence). J lost 2 bases, V lost 0 bases, and 4 bases had no gene match. CDR3 size: 15 residues. The CDR3 loop reads CATSRDFDRAYEQYF. The CDR3 DNA sequence: TGTGCCACCAGCAGAGATTTCGACAGGGCCTACGAGCAGTACTTC.

The rearrangement joins TRBV6-5 to TRBJ1-2; D perhaps matches TRBD1 (6 bases). V was shortened by 0 bases and J by 1 base, with 6 bases between the two germline ends. The CDR3 has 14 residues. Germline V gene data show CDR1 as MNHEY and CDR2 as SVGAGI. The chain's CDR3 is CASSYSGGNYGYTF. In DNA, the CDR3 is TGTGCCAGCAGTTACTCAGGGGGTAACTATGGCTACACCTTC.